Listed below are T cell receptor beta chains from one sample, sequenced in a study of blood T cell repertoires in COVID-19. This table comes from immunoSEQ multiplex PCR, and its TCRdb copy is limited to in-frame clones, with some not included. This sample carries around 130,000 clones, 80% to 90% of them seen once, and the ten largest clones take roughly a quarter. Sequencing used peripheral blood. The receptor source for this set is an older man with active or convalescent COVID-19. CDR3s include the opening cysteine and the closing phenylalanine or tryptophan. The D gene is left open where the match is weak. Expanded clones get a size class; other rows say once, few or many, or leave the size out.

clone size: -
V gene: TRBV5-1
D gene: TRBD1
J gene: TRBJ2-1
CDR3 protein: CASSGQDPYNEQFF
CDR3 DNA: TGCGCCAGCAGCGGACAGGACCCTTACAATGAGCAGTTCTTC

clone size: -
V gene: TRBV7-9
D gene: TRBD1
J gene: TRBJ2-3
CDR3 protein: CASSLSPGTGGRTDTQYF
CDR3 DNA: TGTGCCAGCAGCTTATCCCCCGGGACAGGGGGTCGCACAGATACGCAGTATTTT

clone size: -
V gene: TRBV27
D gene: -
J gene: TRBJ1-2
CDR3 protein: CASRPAGRGYGYTF
CDR3 DNA: TGTGCCAGCCGCCCGGCCGGCAGAGGGTATGGCTACACCTTC

clone size: -
V gene: TRBV5-4
D gene: TRBD2
J gene: TRBJ2-1
CDR3 protein: CASSPGLAGGYLSYNEQFF
CDR3 DNA: TGTGCCAGCAGCCCGGGACTAGCGGGAGGGTACCTCTCCTACAATGAGCAGTTCTTC

clone size: -
V gene: TRBV10-3
D gene: -
J gene: TRBJ1-2
CDR3 protein: CAISDNREGGYTF
CDR3 DNA: TGTGCCATCAGTGATAACAGGGAAGGCGGCTACACCTTC

clone size: -
V gene: TRBV28
D gene: -
J gene: TRBJ1-6
CDR3 protein: CASSLIQSPLHF
CDR3 DNA: TGTGCCAGCAGTTTAATTCAGTCGCCCCTCCACTTT

clone size: -
V gene: TRBV27
D gene: -
J gene: TRBJ2-1
CDR3 protein: CASSLRDLPYNEQFF
CDR3 DNA: TGTGCCAGCAGCCTCCGGGACTTACCGTACAATGAGCAGTTCTTC

clone size: many
V gene: TRBV9
D gene: TRBD2
J gene: TRBJ2-7
CDR3 protein: CASSVEEAGGYEQYF
CDR3 DNA: TGTGCCAGCAGCGTAGAAGAGGCGGGGGGTTACGAGCAGTACTTC

clone size: once
V gene: TRBV5-1
D gene: TRBD1
J gene: TRBJ1-3
CDR3 protein: CASSLEGQWKDTIYF
CDR3 DNA: TGCGCCAGCAGCCTCGAGGGACAGTGGAAGGACACCATATATTTT

clone size: -
V gene: TRBV5-1
D gene: TRBD1
J gene: TRBJ1-1
CDR3 protein: CASSPRQGELNTEAFF
CDR3 DNA: TGCGCCAGCAGCCCACGACAGGGCGAACTGAACACTGAAGCTTTCTTT

clone size: -
V gene: TRBV5-8
D gene: TRBD2
J gene: TRBJ2-7
CDR3 protein: CASRRAGGPYEQYF
CDR3 DNA: TGTGCCAGCAGGAGAGCGGGAGGGCCGTACGAGCAGTACTTC

clone size: -
V gene: TRBV27
D gene: -
J gene: TRBJ2-4
CDR3 protein: CASSFVGGSAKNIQYF
CDR3 DNA: TGTGCCAGCAGTTTTGTAGGGGGATCGGCCAAAAACATTCAGTACTTC

clone size: -
V gene: TRBV5-8
D gene: -
J gene: TRBJ1-3
CDR3 protein: CASSLNQGYGNTIYF
CDR3 DNA: TGTGCCAGCAGTTTAAACCAGGGGTATGGAAACACCATATATTTT

clone size: -
V gene: TRBV12-3/TRBV12-4
D gene: -
J gene: TRBJ1-1
CDR3 protein: CAIRRFRNTEAFF
CDR3 DNA: TGTGCCATACGAAGATTTAGGAACACTGAAGCTTTCTTT

clone size: -
V gene: TRBV6-5
D gene: TRBD1
J gene: TRBJ2-4
CDR3 protein: CASRKGDRGGIQYF
CDR3 DNA: TGTGCCAGCAGAAAAGGGGACAGGGGAGGGATTCAGTACTTC

clone size: -
V gene: TRBV19
D gene: -
J gene: TRBJ1-1
CDR3 protein: CASSIDHGLDTKAFF
CDR3 DNA: TGTGCCAGTAGTATAGATCACGGGTTGGACACTAAAGCTTTCTTT

clone size: -
V gene: TRBV7-2
D gene: -
J gene: TRBJ2-1
CDR3 protein: CASSLGRRSYNEQFF
CDR3 DNA: TGTGCCAGCAGCTTAGGGCGGCGCTCCTACAATGAGCAGTTCTTC

clone size: -
V gene: TRBV7-9
D gene: -
J gene: TRBJ1-6
CDR3 protein: CASSHRDNSYNSPLHF
CDR3 DNA: TGTGCCAGCAGCCACCGGGACAACTCCTATAATTCACCCCTCCACTTT

clone size: -
V gene: TRBV27
D gene: -
J gene: TRBJ1-5
CDR3 protein: CASSPTNQPQHF
CDR3 DNA: TGTGCCAGCAGCCCGACAAATCAGCCCCAGCATTTT

clone size: -
V gene: TRBV15
D gene: -
J gene: TRBJ1-1
CDR3 protein: CATSRVSNTEAFF
CDR3 DNA: TGTGCCACCAGCAGAGTCAGTAACACTGAAGCTTTCTTT

clone size: -
V gene: TRBV21-1
D gene: -
J gene: TRBJ1-5
CDR3 protein: CASSKEGKGNQPQHF
CDR3 DNA: TGTGCCAGCAGCAAAGAGGGGAAGGGCAATCAGCCCCAGCATTTT

clone size: -
V gene: TRBV7-2
D gene: -
J gene: TRBJ2-3
CDR3 protein: CASSPGRGDTQYF
CDR3 DNA: TGTGCCAGCAGCCCAGGCAGGGGAGATACGCAGTATTTT

clone size: -
V gene: TRBV5-1
D gene: TRBD1
J gene: TRBJ1-1
CDR3 protein: CASSSGTGGGGTEAFF
CDR3 DNA: TGCGCCAGCAGCTCCGGGACAGGGGGCGGAGGGACTGAAGCTTTCTTT

clone size: -
V gene: TRBV5-1
D gene: TRBD1
J gene: TRBJ1-5
CDR3 protein: CASSSGRDRGSNQPQHF
CDR3 DNA: TGCGCCAGCAGTTCTGGGAGGGACAGGGGAAGCAATCAGCCCCAGCATTTT

clone size: once
V gene: TRBV6-2/TRBV6-3
D gene: TRBD1
J gene: TRBJ2-5
CDR3 protein: CASSPGDRGLETQYF
CDR3 DNA: TGTGCCAGCAGCCCGGGGGACAGGGGCCTAGAGACCCAGTACTTC

clone size: once
V gene: TRBV29-1
D gene: TRBD2
J gene: TRBJ2-1
CDR3 protein: CSAAPGTSGIPAYNEQFF
CDR3 DNA: TGCAGCGCTGCCCCCGGGACTAGCGGGATCCCGGCCTACAATGAGCAGTTCTTC

clone size: -
V gene: TRBV19
D gene: TRBD2
J gene: TRBJ2-1
CDR3 protein: CASSRPLTSGVNNEQFF
CDR3 DNA: TGTGCCAGTAGTAGACCCCTGACTAGCGGAGTAAACAATGAGCAGTTCTTC

clone size: -
V gene: TRBV6-5
D gene: -
J gene: TRBJ1-3
CDR3 protein: CASSRSHSGNTIYF
CDR3 DNA: TGTGCCAGCAGCCGCAGTCACTCTGGAAACACCATATATTTT

clone size: once
V gene: TRBV12-2
D gene: -
J gene: TRBJ2-3
CDR3 protein: CASRLESSDTQYF
CDR3 DNA: TGTGCAAGTCGCTTGGAGTCAAGTGATACGCAGTATTTT

clone size: few
V gene: TRBV6-5
D gene: -
J gene: TRBJ1-5
CDR3 protein: CASNNGNQPQHF
CDR3 DNA: TGTGCCAGCAACAACGGGAACCAGCCCCAGCATTTT

clone size: -
V gene: TRBV24-1
D gene: TRBD1
J gene: TRBJ2-7
CDR3 protein: CATSAGTGVYEQYF
CDR3 DNA: TGTGCCACCAGTGCCGGGACAGGGGTCTACGAGCAGTACTTC

clone size: -
V gene: TRBV19
D gene: -
J gene: TRBJ1-5
CDR3 protein: CASSSQGSNQPQHF
CDR3 DNA: TGTGCCAGTAGTAGCCAGGGTAGCAATCAGCCCCAGCATTTT

clone size: -
V gene: TRBV10-1
D gene: -
J gene: TRBJ2-3
CDR3 protein: CASSDPRTPGGTDTQYF
CDR3 DNA: TGCGCCAGCAGTGACCCACGGACCCCCGGGGGCACAGATACGCAGTATTTT

clone size: -
V gene: TRBV18
D gene: -
J gene: TRBJ1-2
CDR3 protein: CASSPPTGSSYGYTF
CDR3 DNA: TGTGCCAGCTCACCACCGACCGGGAGCTCATATGGCTACACCTTC

clone size: -
V gene: TRBV27
D gene: -
J gene: TRBJ2-4
CDR3 protein: CASSLSEVGNIQYF
CDR3 DNA: TGTGCCAGCAGTTTATCCGAGGTCGGCAACATTCAGTACTTC

clone size: -
V gene: TRBV2
D gene: -
J gene: TRBJ1-2
CDR3 protein: CASRQGTWGYTF
CDR3 DNA: TGTGCCAGCAGGCAGGGAACCTGGGGCTACACCTTC

clone size: -
V gene: TRBV30
D gene: TRBD2
J gene: TRBJ2-5
CDR3 protein: CAWRDSGSFETQYF
CDR3 DNA: TGTGCCTGGAGAGATAGCGGGAGTTTTGAGACCCAGTACTTC

clone size: -
V gene: TRBV27
D gene: -
J gene: TRBJ2-5
CDR3 protein: CASSPWTASLQETQYF
CDR3 DNA: TGTGCCAGCAGTCCATGGACAGCTAGCCTCCAAGAGACCCAGTACTTC

clone size: once
V gene: TRBV27
D gene: -
J gene: TRBJ1-6
CDR3 protein: CASSLGGIHSPLHF
CDR3 DNA: TGTGCCAGCAGTTTAGGGGGGATTCACTCACCCCTCCACTTT

clone size: -
V gene: TRBV3-1/TRBV3-2
D gene: -
J gene: TRBJ1-6
CDR3 protein: CASSPRVRVGLNSPLHF
CDR3 DNA: TGTGCCAGCAGCCCGAGGGTTAGGGTTGGGCTTAATTCACCCCTCCACTTT

clone size: -
V gene: TRBV7-7
D gene: -
J gene: TRBJ2-5
CDR3 protein: CASSAGPPETQYF
CDR3 DNA: TGTGCTAGCAGCGCGGGGCCCCCAGAGACCCAGTACTTC

clone size: -
V gene: TRBV5-1
D gene: TRBD1
J gene: TRBJ2-7
CDR3 protein: CASSSGQGSFNEQYF
CDR3 DNA: TGCGCCAGCAGCTCGGGACAGGGAAGTTTTAATGAGCAGTACTTC

clone size: -
V gene: TRBV5-1
D gene: -
J gene: TRBJ1-1
CDR3 protein: CASSLGGRGNTEAFF
CDR3 DNA: TGCGCCAGCAGCTTGGGCGGCAGGGGGAACACTGAAGCTTTCTTT

clone size: -
V gene: TRBV15
D gene: TRBD2
J gene: TRBJ2-1
CDR3 protein: CATSRGTSGSKNEQFF
CDR3 DNA: TGTGCCACCAGCAGAGGAACTAGCGGGAGCAAGAATGAGCAGTTCTTC

clone size: -
V gene: TRBV5-1
D gene: -
J gene: TRBJ2-7
CDR3 protein: CASSPGHPSEQYF
CDR3 DNA: TGCGCCAGCAGCCCGGGACACCCATCCGAGCAGTACTTC

clone size: -
V gene: TRBV5-1
D gene: TRBD1
J gene: TRBJ2-1
CDR3 protein: CASSLSGTGALNEQFF
CDR3 DNA: TGCGCCAGCAGCCTCTCGGGGACAGGGGCTCTCAATGAGCAGTTCTTC

clone size: once
V gene: TRBV2
D gene: TRBD1
J gene: TRBJ2-3
CDR3 protein: CASSGQGADTQYF
CDR3 DNA: TGTGCCAGTTCGGGACAGGGTGCAGATACGCAGTATTTT

clone size: -
V gene: TRBV3-1/TRBV3-2
D gene: -
J gene: TRBJ1-5
CDR3 protein: CASSQGQGGQPQHF
CDR3 DNA: TGTGCCAGCAGCCAAGGGCAGGGAGGTCAGCCCCAGCATTTT

clone size: -
V gene: TRBV30
D gene: -
J gene: TRBJ1-1
CDR3 protein: CAWGARQNTEAFF
CDR3 DNA: TGTGCCTGGGGGGCCAGGCAGAACACTGAAGCTTTCTTT

clone size: -
V gene: TRBV28
D gene: -
J gene: TRBJ2-5
CDR3 protein: CASSPGETQYF
CDR3 DNA: TGTGCCAGCTCACCCGGGGAGACCCAGTACTTC

clone size: -
V gene: TRBV24-1
D gene: TRBD1
J gene: TRBJ1-5
CDR3 protein: CARAIGQGAKGGNQPQHF
CDR3 DNA: TGTGCCAGGGCAATTGGACAGGGGGCGAAAGGAGGCAATCAGCCCCAGCATTTT

clone size: -
V gene: TRBV14
D gene: TRBD1
J gene: TRBJ2-7
CDR3 protein: CASSQAGTGMYEQYF
CDR3 DNA: TGTGCCAGCAGCCAAGCAGGGACAGGGATGTACGAGCAGTACTTC

clone size: -
V gene: TRBV19
D gene: TRBD1
J gene: TRBJ1-5
CDR3 protein: CASSIDGTVQPQHF
CDR3 DNA: TGTGCCAGTAGTATAGATGGGACAGTTCAGCCCCAGCATTTT

clone size: -
V gene: TRBV20-1
D gene: TRBD1
J gene: TRBJ1-5
CDR3 protein: CSASPDRANNQPQHF
CDR3 DNA: TGCAGTGCTAGTCCGGACAGGGCCAACAATCAGCCCCAGCATTTT

clone size: -
V gene: TRBV19
D gene: TRBD2
J gene: TRBJ2-7
CDR3 protein: CASSAPGTSGPQDF
CDR3 DNA: TGTGCCAGTAGCGCCCCCGGGACTAGCGGGCCCCAGGACTTC

clone size: -
V gene: TRBV5-6
D gene: TRBD2
J gene: TRBJ2-7
CDR3 protein: CASSLRDYSNEQYF
CDR3 DNA: TGTGCCAGCAGCTTGAGGGACTATTCTAACGAGCAGTACTTC

clone size: -
V gene: TRBV9
D gene: TRBD1
J gene: TRBJ1-6
CDR3 protein: CASSVTQGASYNSPLHF
CDR3 DNA: TGTGCCAGCAGCGTAACACAGGGGGCATCCTATAATTCACCCCTCCACTTT

clone size: -
V gene: TRBV4-1
D gene: -
J gene: TRBJ2-1
CDR3 protein: CASSQDGGLVGYNEQFF
CDR3 DNA: TGCGCCAGCAGCCAAGATGGGGGACTGGTAGGTTACAATGAGCAGTTCTTC